This record looks at one TCR beta chain sequence and its context. Its antigen remains unknown. The sample belongs to a study of T cell responses to AZD1222 COVID-19 vaccine. Broader study findings: With dominance at 160-218 and 743-854, vaccine-associated CD4 TCRs spanned spike.

V shed 0 bases and J shed 2 bases, with 10 bases lying between them. From germline, CDR1 is SGHNT and CDR2 YYREEE (reference sequence). The CDR3 sequence is 15 residues long. Clones were read by immunoSEQ multiplex PCR, and TCRdb kept only the in-frame ones, dropping some. The table records 200,000 to 250,000 clones, 94% of them present only once. The TCR originated in an adult who received the MenACWY meningococcal vaccine as a control. The chain recombines TRBV5-4 with TRBJ2-3, with D possibly TRBD2 on 5 matching bases. The sample was peripheral blood, taken 28 days after the second dose of the MenACWY control vaccine. The CDR3 bases are TGTGCCAGCAGCTTGGAAGCTAGCTCCACAGATACGCAGTATTTT. Translation gives CASSLEASSTDTQYF.